This T cell receptor beta chain was recovered during a study of cytomegalovirus exposure and HLA in healthy donors. The PCR employed 60 Vbeta primers together with 13 Jbeta primers. Repertoires were generated with immunoSEQ multiplex PCR, while TCRdb's copy carries only in-frame clones and drops some. This sample's table reports nearly 35,000 clones. Study-wide findings and caveats: There were a few CMV-associated chains whose specificity for CMV antigens was confirmed in vitro.

Concerning this clone itself: Its antigen remains unknown.

Healthy bone marrow donors made up the donors. What was sequenced was PBMCs. This TCR derives from a woman in her thirties or forties in good health and CMV-seropositive.

CDR3 coding DNA: TGTGCCAGCAGCCATTTGGACAGGAACACTGAAGCTTTCTTT. It encodes CASSHLDRNTEAFF. The chain has TRBV4-2 and TRBJ1-1; TRBD1 is a possible D gene (6 bases). Germline V lookup: CDR1 LGHNA, CDR2 YNFKEQ. CDR3 length equals 14 residues. Trimming pared 3 bases from V and 1 base from J, leaving 9 bases between.